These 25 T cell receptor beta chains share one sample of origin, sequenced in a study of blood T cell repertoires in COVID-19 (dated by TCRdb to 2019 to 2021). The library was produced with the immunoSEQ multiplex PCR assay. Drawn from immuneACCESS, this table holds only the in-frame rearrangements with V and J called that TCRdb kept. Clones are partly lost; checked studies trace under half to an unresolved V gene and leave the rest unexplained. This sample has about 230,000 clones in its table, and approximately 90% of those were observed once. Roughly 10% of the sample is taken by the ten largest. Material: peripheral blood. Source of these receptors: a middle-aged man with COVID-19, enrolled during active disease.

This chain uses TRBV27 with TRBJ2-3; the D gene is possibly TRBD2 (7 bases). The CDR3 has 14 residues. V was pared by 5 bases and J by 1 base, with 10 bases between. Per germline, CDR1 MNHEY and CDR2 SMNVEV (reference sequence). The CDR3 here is CASSRGAGTDTQYF. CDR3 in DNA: TGTGCCAGCAGTCGGGGGGCTGGCACAGATACGCAGTATTTT.

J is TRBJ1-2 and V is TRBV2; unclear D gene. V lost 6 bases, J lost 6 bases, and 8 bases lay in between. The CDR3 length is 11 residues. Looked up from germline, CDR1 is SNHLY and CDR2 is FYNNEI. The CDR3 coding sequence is TGTGCCAGCAGGTCAGATCATGGCTACACCTTC. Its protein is CASRSDHGYTF.

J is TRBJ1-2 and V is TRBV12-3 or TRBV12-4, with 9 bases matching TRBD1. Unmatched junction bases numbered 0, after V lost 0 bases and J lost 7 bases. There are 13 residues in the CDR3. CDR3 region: CASSLADRGGYTF. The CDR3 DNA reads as TGTGCCAGCAGTTTAGCGGACAGGGGTGGCTACACCTTC.

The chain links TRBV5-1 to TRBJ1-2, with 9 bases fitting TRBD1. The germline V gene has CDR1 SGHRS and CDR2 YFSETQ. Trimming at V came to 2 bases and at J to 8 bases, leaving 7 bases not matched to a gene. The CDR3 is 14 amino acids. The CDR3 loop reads CASSFIGDRDGYTF. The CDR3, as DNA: TGCGCCAGCAGCTTTATCGGGGACAGGGACGGCTACACCTTC.

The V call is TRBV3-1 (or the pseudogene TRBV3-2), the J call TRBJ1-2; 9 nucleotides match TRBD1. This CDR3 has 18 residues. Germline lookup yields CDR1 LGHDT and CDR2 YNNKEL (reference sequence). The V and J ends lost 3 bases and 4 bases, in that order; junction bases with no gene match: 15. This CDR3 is CASSHDGGGQGVPYGYTF. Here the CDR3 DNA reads TGTGCCAGCAGCCATGACGGAGGGGGACAGGGAGTTCCCTATGGCTACACCTTC.

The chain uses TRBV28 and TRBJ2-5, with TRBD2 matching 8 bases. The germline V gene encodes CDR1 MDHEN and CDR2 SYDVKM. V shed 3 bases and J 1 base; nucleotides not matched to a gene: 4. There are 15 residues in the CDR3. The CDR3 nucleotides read TGTGCCAGCAGTTTTATGCGGGGGGCCCAAGAGACCCAGTACTTC. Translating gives CASSFMRGAQETQYF.

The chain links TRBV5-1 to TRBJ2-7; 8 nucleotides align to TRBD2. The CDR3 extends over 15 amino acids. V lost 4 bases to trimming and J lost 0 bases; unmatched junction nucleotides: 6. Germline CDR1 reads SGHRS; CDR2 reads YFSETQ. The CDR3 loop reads CASSRGGGNSYEQYF. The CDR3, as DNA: TGCGCCAGCAGCCGGGGGGGCGGCAACTCCTACGAGCAGTACTTC.

In DNA form, the CDR3 reads TGTGCCAGCAGTTACTCCCAGAGGCGCACTGAAGCTTTCTTT. Translated: CASSYSQRRTEAFF. The chain couples TRBV6-5 to TRBJ1-1, with D unclear. Germline V gene sequence: CDR1 MNHEY, CDR2 SVGAGI. The CDR3 covers 14 residues. Between the trimmed V and J ends, which lost 0 bases and 4 bases, there was a span of 9 bases.

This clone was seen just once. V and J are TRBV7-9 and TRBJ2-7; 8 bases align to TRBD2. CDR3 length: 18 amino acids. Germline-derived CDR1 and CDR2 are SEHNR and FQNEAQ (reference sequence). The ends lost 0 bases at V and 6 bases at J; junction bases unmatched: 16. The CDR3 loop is CASSLANLGGGRLLEQYF. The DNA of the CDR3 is TGTGCCAGCAGCTTAGCGAACCTCGGCGGGGGGCGCCTTCTCGAGCAGTACTTC.

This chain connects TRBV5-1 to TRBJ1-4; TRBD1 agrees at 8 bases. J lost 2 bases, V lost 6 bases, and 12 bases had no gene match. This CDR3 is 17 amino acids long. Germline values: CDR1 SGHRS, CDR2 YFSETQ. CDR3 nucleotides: TGCGCCAGCAACAAGGACAGGGCCAGGTCGACTAATGAAAAACTGTTTTTT. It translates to CASNKDRARSTNEKLFF.

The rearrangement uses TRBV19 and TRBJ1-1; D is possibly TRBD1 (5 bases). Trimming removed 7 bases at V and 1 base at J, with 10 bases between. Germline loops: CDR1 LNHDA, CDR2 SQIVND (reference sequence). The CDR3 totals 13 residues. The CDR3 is CASINRQNTEAFF. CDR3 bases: TGTGCCAGTATCAACAGGCAGAACACTGAAGCTTTCTTT.

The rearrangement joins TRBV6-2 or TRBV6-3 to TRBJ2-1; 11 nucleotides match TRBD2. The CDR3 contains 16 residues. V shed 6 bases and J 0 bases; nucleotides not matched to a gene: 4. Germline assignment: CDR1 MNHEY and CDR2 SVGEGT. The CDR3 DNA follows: TGTGCCAGCAGCCGACTAGCGGGGAGCTCCTACAATGAGCAGTTCTTC. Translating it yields CASSRLAGSSYNEQFF.

CDR3 residues: CASSLSSGFNYGYTF. CDR3 sequence (DNA): TGTGCCAGCAGTTTATCGTCAGGGTTTAACTATGGCTACACCTTC. V gene TRBV27 combines with J gene TRBJ1-2; tentative D call: TRBD1 (5 bases). CDR1 MNHEY and CDR2 SMNVEV come from the germline V gene (reference sequence). V shed 0 bases and J shed 1 base, with 9 bases lying between them. CDR3 size: 15 residues.

The CDR3 DNA follows: TGTGCCAGCACAGACAGACTTGATCAGCCCCAGCATTTT. It codes for CASTDRLDQPQHF. V and J are TRBV7-8 and TRBJ1-5, with D possibly being TRBD1 (5 bases). The CDR3 runs to 13 residues. CDR1 and CDR2 (germline): SGHVS, FQNEAQ. V was clipped by 7 bases and J by 5 bases, with 12 bases between them.

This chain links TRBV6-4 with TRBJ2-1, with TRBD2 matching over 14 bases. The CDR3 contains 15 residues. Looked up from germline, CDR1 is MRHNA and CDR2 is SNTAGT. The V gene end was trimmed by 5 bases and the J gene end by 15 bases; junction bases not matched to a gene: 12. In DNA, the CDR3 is TGTGCCAGCAGTAAGACTCCGGGACTAGCGGGAGATCTGTTCTTC. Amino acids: CASSKTPGLAGDLFF.

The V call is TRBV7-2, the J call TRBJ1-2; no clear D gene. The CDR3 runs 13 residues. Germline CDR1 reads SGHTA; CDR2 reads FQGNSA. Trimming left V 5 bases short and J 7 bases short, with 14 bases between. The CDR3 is CASSPRRGGGYTF. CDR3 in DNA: TGTGCCAGCAGCCCAAGACGGGGAGGTGGCTACACCTTC.

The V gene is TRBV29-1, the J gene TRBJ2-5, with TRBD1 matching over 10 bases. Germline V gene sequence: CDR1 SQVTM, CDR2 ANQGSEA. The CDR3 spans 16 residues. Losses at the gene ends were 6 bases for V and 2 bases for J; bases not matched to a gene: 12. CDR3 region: CSVALTGGIFQETQYF. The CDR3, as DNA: TGCAGCGTAGCCCTGACAGGGGGCATCTTTCAAGAGACCCAGTACTTC.

CDR3 bases: TGTGCCAGCACTACGGGACAGGGGGTCAATGAGCAGTTCTTC. This encodes CASTTGQGVNEQFF. This chain connects TRBV2 to TRBJ2-1; TRBD1 aligns across 11 bases. Germline trimming cut 7 bases from V and 6 bases from J; bases unmatched to any gene: 5. Germline CDR1 and CDR2: SNHLY and FYNNEI. The CDR3 length is 14 residues.

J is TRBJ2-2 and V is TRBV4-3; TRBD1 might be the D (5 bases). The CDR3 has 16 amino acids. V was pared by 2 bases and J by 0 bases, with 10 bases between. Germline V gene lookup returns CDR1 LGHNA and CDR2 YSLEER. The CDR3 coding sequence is TGCGCCAGCAGCCAATTAGGGGCCGCGAACACCGGGGAGCTGTTTTTT. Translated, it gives CASSQLGAANTGELFF.

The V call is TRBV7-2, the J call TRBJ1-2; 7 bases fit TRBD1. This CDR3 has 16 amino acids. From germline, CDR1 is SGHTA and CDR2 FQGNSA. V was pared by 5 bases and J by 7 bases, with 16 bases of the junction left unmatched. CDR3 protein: CASSPRDSQGPGGYTF. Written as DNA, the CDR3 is TGTGCCAGCAGCCCCAGGGACAGCCAAGGGCCCGGTGGCTACACCTTC. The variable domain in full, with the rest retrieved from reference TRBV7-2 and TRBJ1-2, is GAGVSQSPSNKVTEKGKDVELRCDPISGHTALYWYRQSLGQGLEFLIYFQGNSAPDKSGLPSDRFSAERTGGSVSTLTIQRTQQEDSAVYLCASSPRDSQGPGGYTFGSGTRLTVV.

The DNA of the CDR3 is TGTGCCAGCAGGACTACCGGGACAGGGGCCACTAGCAATCAGCCCCAGCATTTT. Its translation is CASRTTGTGATSNQPQHF. The V call is TRBV28, the J call TRBJ1-5; 10 positions match TRBD1. Germline V CDR1 and CDR2: MDHEN, SYDVKM. CDR3 length: 18 residues. J was trimmed by 0 bases and V by 6 bases; bases with no gene match: 11.

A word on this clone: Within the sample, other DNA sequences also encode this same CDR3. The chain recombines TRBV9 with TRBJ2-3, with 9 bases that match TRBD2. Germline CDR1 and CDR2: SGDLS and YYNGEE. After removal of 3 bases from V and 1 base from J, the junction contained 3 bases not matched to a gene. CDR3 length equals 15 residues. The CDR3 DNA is TGTGCCAGCAGCGGTAGCGGGGGCGGCACAGATACGCAGTATTTT. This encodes CASSGSGGGTDTQYF. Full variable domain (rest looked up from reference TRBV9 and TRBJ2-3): DSGVTQTPKHLITATGQRVTLRCSPRSGDLSVYWYQQSLDQGLQFLIQYYNGEERAKGNILERFSAQQFPDLHSELNLSSLELGDSALYFCASSGSGGGTDTQYFGPGTRLTVL.

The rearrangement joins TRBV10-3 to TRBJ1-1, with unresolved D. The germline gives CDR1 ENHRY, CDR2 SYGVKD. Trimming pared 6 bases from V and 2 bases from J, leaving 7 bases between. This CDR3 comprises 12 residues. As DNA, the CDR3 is TGTGCCATCAGGACGGGAAACACTGAAGCTTTCTTT. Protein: CAIRTGNTEAFF.

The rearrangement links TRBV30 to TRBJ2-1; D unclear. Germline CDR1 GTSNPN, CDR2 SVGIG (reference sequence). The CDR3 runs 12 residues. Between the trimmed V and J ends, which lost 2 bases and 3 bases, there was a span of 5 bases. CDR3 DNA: TGTGCCTGGAGTAACAACTACAATGAGCAGTTCTTC. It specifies CAWSNNYNEQFF.

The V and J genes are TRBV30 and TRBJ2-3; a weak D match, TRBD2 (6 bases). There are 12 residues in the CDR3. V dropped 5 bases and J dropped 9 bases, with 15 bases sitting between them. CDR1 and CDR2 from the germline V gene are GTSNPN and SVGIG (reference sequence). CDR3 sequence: CAWAPGEWTQYF. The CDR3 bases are TGTGCCTGGGCTCCGGGAGAGTGGACGCAGTATTTT. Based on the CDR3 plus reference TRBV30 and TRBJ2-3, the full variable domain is SQTIHQWPATLVQPVGSPLSLECTVEGTSNPNLYWYRQAAGRGLQLLFYSVGIGQISSEVPQNLSASRPQDRQFILSSKKLLLSDSGFYLCAWAPGEWTQYFGPGTRLTVL.